Listed here are 9 T cell receptor beta chains from one sample, sequenced in a study of memory CD4+ T cells and cytomegalovirus serostatus (dated by TCRdb to 2018 to 2020). A FACSAria II was used to sort memory CD4+ T cells, defined as single viable CD3+CD4+CD8-CD45RO+ cells. The method behind the library was the immunoSEQ multiplex PCR assay. What TCRdb holds here is the immuneACCESS table cut down to in-frame rearrangements. Part of the clones is not present; checked against another copy, under half of the missing clones reflect an unresolved V gene, and the others are unexplained. This sample has under 45,000 clones in its table, and 65% to 85% of those were observed once. The top ten hold roughly 0.5% of the sample. Input material: memory CD4+ T cells from blood. These receptors all stem from an adult in good health and CMV-seronegative.

The chain carries TRBV4-1 and TRBJ1-3; D uncertain. Germline V gene sequence: CDR1 MGHRA, CDR2 YSYEKL. Trimming took 1 base from V and 5 from J, leaving 12 bases between them. This CDR3 has 15 amino acids. The CDR3 bases are TGCGCCAGCAGCCAAGTAGTCAGCCAAAGAAACACCATATATTTT. It specifies CASSQVVSQRNTIYF.

The chain links TRBV4-1 to TRBJ2-3; TRBD2 might be the D (5 bases). CDR1 and CDR2 from the germline V gene are MGHRA and YSYEKL. Trimming took 6 bases from V and 3 from J, leaving 19 bases between them. This CDR3 comprises 16 residues. CDR3 bases: TGCGCCAGCAGTCGAGAGTTAATGAGGAGGACAGATACGCAGTATTTT. It specifies CASSRELMRRTDTQYF.

This rearrangement joins TRBV10-2 to TRBJ2-7; D is unclear. Germline V gene sequence: CDR1 WSHSY, CDR2 SAAADI. V gave up 3 bases and J gave up 2 bases, with 11 bases separating them. This CDR3 comprises 14 residues. The chain's CDR3 is CASSDSYGPYEQYF. The CDR3 DNA reads TGCGCCAGCAGTGATAGTTATGGACCCTACGAGCAGTACTTC.

This sequence joins TRBV6-5 and TRBJ2-2, with D possibly called TRBD1 or TRBD2 (5 bases each). The V end lost 1 base, the J end lost 0 bases, and 9 bases lay between the germline ends. The CDR3 has 16 amino acids. Per germline, CDR1 MNHEY and CDR2 SVGAGI. The CDR3 DNA reads as TGTGCCAGCAGTTACTGGGGGACCGCGAACACCGGGGAGCTGTTTTTT. This codes for CASSYWGTANTGELFF.

The chain is built from TRBV10-1 and TRBJ2-7, with 8 bases that match TRBD1. The CDR3 is 15 residues long. Germline CDR1 reads WNHNN; CDR2 reads SYGVQD (reference sequence). V was pared by 5 bases and J by 0 bases, with 6 bases of the junction left unmatched. The CDR3 DNA reads TGCGCCAGCAGTCCTGACAGGGGTAACTCCTACGAGCAGTACTTC. Protein product: CASSPDRGNSYEQYF.

This clone was recorded once. The rearrangement links TRBV5-6 to TRBJ2-1, with D uncertain. This CDR3 spans 12 amino acids. Germline V gives CDR1 SGHDT, CDR2 YYEEEE. V lost 1 base and J lost 4, with 3 bases in between. The CDR3, as DNA: TGTGCCAGCAGCTTGAGGTACAATGAGCAGTTCTTC. Protein: CASSLRYNEQFF. Full variable domain (missing parts from reference TRBV5-6 and TRBJ2-1): DAGVTQSPTHLIKTRGQQVTLRCSPKSGHDTVSWYQQALGQGPQFIFQYYEEEERQRGNFPDRFSGHQFPNYSSELNVNALLLGDSALYLCASSLRYNEQFFGPGTRLTVL.

The chain has TRBV11-2 and TRBJ2-5; D is possibly TRBD2 (5 bases). The J call may be in error: the DNA end matches TRBJ2-7 better. The CDR3 is made up of 15 amino acids. Germline V CDR1 and CDR2: SGHAT, FQNNGV. The CDR3 loop is CASSLDEGPSYEQYF. CDR3 nucleotide sequence: TGTGCCAGCAGCTTAGATGAGGGCCCTTCCTACGAGCAGTACTTC.

The rearrangement links TRBV7-2 to TRBJ2-1; D is uncertain. Germline V lookup: CDR1 SGHTA, CDR2 FQGNSA. This CDR3 spans 12 amino acids. The V end was cut by 2 bases, the J end by 10 bases, with 9 bases between. CDR3 region: CASSLPRHEQFF. CDR3 bases: TGTGCCAGCAGCTTACCCCGACACGAGCAGTTCTTC.

The rearrangement uses TRBV19 and TRBJ2-1, with D perhaps given as TRBD1 or TRBD2 (6 bases each). The CDR3 has 15 amino acids. CDR1 and CDR2 from the germline V gene are LNHDA and SQIVND (reference sequence). The ends were cut back, 1 base at V and 9 bases at J, with 16 bases in the middle. CDR3 residues: CASSIARGRGREQFF. As DNA, the CDR3 is TGTGCCAGTAGTATAGCACGGGGGCGGGGCCGTGAGCAGTTCTTC.